Reported below is one TCR beta chain. The CDR3 extends over 14 amino acids. Looked up from germline, CDR1 is MDHEN and CDR2 is SYDVKM. Trimming took off 6 bases at V and 5 bases at J, with 11 bases between the two ends. The data were obtained in a study of blood T cell repertoires in COVID-19. Study-level information: The origin of the acute and convalescent COVID-19 samples was the United States, Italy and Spain.

Original processing notes: Amplification from reference gene primers served as the basis for estimated nucleated cell counts. The table came from immunoSEQ multiplex PCR; TCRdb's copy has only in-frame clones and leaves some out. That table gives V, J and clone size, and the DNA gave D and trimming. This sample has about 400,000 clones, with more than 75% found just once. The rearrangement joins TRBV28 to TRBJ1-6; D is possibly TRBD1 (6 bases). The TCR comes from a human donor in a cohort sampled during active COVID-19. Sequencing was performed on peripheral blood. Here the CDR3 DNA reads TGTGCCAGCAGCCAGGGGTTGGATAATTCACCCCTCCACTTT. The encoded protein is CASSQGLDNSPLHF.